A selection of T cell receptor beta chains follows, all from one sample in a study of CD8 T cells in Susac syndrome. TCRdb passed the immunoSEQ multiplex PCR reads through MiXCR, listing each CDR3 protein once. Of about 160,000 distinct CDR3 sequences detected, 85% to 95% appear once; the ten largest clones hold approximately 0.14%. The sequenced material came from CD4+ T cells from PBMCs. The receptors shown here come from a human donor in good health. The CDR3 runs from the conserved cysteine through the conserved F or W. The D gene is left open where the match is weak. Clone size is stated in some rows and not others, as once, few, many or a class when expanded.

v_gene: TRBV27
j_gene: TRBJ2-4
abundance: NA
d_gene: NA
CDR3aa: CASSFQGRSVKNIQYF
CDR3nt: TGTGCCAGCAGTTTCCAGGGTAGGAGTGTCAAAAACATTCAGTACTTC

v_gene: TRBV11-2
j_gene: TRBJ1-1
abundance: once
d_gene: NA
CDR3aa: CASSQDWNTEAFF
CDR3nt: TGTGCCAGCAGCCAGGACTGGAACACTGAAGCTTTCTTT

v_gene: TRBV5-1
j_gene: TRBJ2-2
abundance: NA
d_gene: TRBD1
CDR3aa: CASSLLGGYDTGELFF
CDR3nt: TGCGCCAGCAGCTTGTTAGGGGGCTATGACACCGGGGAGCTGTTTTTT

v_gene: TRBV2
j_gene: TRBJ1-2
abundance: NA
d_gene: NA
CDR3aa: CASSEIEGGGYYGYTF
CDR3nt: TGTGCCAGCAGTGAAATTGAGGGGGGAGGCTACTATGGCTACACCTTC

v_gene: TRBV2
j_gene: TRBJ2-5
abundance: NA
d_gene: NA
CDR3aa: CASRRSHSQETQYF
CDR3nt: TGTGCCAGCAGACGAAGTCATAGCCAAGAGACCCAGTACTTC

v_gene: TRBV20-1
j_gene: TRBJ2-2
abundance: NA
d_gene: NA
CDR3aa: CSARGWGETGELFF
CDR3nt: TGCAGTGCTAGGGGATGGGGTGAAACCGGGGAGCTGTTTTTT

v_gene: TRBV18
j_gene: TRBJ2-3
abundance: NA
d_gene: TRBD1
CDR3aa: CASSPRGQSSTDTQYF
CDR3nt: TGTGCCAGCTCACCACGGGGACAGTCTAGCACAGATACGCAGTATTTT

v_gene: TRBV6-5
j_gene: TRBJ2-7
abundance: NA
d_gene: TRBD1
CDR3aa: CASSFREPGQGSKQYF
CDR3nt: TGTGCCAGCAGTTTCAGGGAACCGGGACAGGGATCGAAGCAGTACTTC

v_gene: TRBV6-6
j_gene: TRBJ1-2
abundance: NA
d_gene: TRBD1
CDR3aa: CASSGQGDYGYTF
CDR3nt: TGTGCCAGCAGTGGACAGGGTGACTATGGCTACACCTTC

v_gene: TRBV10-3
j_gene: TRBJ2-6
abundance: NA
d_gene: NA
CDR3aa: CAISPDLGEAGANVLTF
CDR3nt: TGTGCCATCAGCCCTGATCTAGGTGAGGCTGGGGCCAACGTCCTGACTTTC

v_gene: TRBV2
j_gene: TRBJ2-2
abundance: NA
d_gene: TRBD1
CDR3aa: CATAPQGENTGELFF
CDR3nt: TGTGCCACCGCGCCCCAGGGGGAGAACACCGGGGAGCTGTTTTTT

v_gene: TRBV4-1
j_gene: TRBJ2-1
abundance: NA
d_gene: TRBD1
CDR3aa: CASSQGAGGPRLNEQFF
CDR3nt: TGCGCCAGCAGCCAAGGGGCAGGGGGCCCGAGACTGAATGAGCAGTTCTTC

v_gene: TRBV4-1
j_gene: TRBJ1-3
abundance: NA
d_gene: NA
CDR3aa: CASSQHPGTHGNTIYF
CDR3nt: TGCGCCAGCAGCCAACACCCCGGGACACATGGAAACACCATATATTTT

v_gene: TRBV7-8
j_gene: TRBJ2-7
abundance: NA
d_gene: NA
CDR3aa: CASSLSQFYEQYF
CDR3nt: TGTGCCAGCAGCTTATCACAGTTCTACGAGCAGTACTTC

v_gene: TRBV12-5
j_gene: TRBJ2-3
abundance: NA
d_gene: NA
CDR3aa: CASGLVLAAPGDTQYF
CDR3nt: TGTGCTAGTGGTTTGGTATTGGCAGCCCCTGGGGATACGCAGTATTTT